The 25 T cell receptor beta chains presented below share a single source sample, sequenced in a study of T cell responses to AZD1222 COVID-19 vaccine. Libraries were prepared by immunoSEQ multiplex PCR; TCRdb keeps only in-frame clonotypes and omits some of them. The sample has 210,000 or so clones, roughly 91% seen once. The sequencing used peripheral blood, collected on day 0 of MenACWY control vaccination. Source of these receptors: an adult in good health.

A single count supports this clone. This chain's CDR3 is CASTLEGQPQHF. The CDR3 nucleotides read TGTGCCAGCACCTTGGAGGGTCAGCCCCAGCATTTT. The chain couples TRBV2 to TRBJ1-5, with D uncertain. The V gene's germline CDR1 is SNHLY and CDR2 FYNNEI. The CDR3 is 12 residues long. The V end was cut by 7 bases, the J end by 6 bases, with 10 bases between.

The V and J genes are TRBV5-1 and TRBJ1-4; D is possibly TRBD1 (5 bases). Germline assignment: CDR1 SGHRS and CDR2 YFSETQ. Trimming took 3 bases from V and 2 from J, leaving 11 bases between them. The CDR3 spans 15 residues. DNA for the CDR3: TGCGCCAGCAGCTCGGGAGGGACGACTAATGAAAAACTGTTTTTT. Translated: CASSSGGTTNEKLFF.

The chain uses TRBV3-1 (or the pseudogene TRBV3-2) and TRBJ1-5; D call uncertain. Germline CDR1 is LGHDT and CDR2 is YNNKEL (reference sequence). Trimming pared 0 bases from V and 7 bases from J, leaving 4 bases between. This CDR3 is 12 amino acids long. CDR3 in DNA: TGTGCCAGCAGCCAAGATAGGCAGCCCCAGCATTTT. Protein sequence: CASSQDRQPQHF.

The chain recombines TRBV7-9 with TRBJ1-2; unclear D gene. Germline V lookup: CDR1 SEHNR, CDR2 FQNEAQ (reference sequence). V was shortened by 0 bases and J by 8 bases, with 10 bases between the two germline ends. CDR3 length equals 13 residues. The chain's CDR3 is CASSLASRYGYTF. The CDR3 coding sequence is TGTGCCAGCAGCTTAGCGTCGCGGTACGGCTACACCTTC. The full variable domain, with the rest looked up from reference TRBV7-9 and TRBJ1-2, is DTGVSQNPRHKITKRGQNVTFRCDPISEHNRLYWYRQTLGQGPEFLTYFQNEAQLEKSRLLSDRFSAERPKGSFSTLEIQRTEQGDSAMYLCASSLASRYGYTFGSGTRLTVV.

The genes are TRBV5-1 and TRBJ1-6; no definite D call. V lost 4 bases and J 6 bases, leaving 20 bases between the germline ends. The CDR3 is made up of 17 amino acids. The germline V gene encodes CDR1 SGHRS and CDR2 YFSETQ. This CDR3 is CASSPQGRKAVNSPLHF. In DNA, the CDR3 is TGCGCCAGCAGCCCACAAGGCAGAAAGGCGGTTAATTCACCCCTCCACTTT. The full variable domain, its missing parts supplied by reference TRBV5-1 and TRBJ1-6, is KAGVTQTPRYLIKTRGQQVTLSCSPISGHRSVSWYQQTPGQGLQFLFEYFSETQRNKGNFPGRFSGRQFSNSRSEMNVSTLELGDSALYLCASSPQGRKAVNSPLHFGNGTRLTVT.

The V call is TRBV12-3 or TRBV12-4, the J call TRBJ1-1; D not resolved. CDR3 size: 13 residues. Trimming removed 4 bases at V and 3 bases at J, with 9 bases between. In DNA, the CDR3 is TGTGCCAGCAGTTCCAGGTCGTACACTGAAGCTTTCTTT. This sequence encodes CASSSRSYTEAFF.

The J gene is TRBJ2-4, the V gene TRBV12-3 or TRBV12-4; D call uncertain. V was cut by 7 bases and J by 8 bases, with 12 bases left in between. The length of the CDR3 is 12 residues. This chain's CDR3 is CASTSDEDIQYF. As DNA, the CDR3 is TGTGCCAGCACCTCGGATGAGGACATTCAGTACTTC.

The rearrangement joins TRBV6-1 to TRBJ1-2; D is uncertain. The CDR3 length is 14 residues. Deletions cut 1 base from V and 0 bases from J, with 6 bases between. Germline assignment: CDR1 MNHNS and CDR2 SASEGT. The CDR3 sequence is CASSEGGTNYGYTF. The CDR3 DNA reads TGTGCCAGCAGTGAAGGAGGGACTAACTATGGCTACACCTTC.

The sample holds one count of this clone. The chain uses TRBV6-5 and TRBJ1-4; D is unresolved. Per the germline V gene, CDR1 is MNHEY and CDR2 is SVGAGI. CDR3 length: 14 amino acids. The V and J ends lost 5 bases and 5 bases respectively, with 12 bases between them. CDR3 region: CASSRTYGNEKLFF. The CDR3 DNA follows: TGTGCCAGCAGTCGGACTTATGGGAATGAAAAACTGTTTTTT.

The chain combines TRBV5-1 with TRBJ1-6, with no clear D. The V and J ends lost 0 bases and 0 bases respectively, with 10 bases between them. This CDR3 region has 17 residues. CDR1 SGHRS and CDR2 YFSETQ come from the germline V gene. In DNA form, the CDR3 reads TGCGCCAGCAGCTTGGTGCCCAGTTCCTCCTATAATTCACCCCTCCACTTT. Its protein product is CASSLVPSSSYNSPLHF.

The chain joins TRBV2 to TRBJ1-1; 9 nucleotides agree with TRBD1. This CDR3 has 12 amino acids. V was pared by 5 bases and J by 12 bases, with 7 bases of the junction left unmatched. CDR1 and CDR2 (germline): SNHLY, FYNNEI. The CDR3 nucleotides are TGTGCCAGCAGTCTACAGGGGGCGCGAACTTTCTTT. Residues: CASSLQGARTFF.

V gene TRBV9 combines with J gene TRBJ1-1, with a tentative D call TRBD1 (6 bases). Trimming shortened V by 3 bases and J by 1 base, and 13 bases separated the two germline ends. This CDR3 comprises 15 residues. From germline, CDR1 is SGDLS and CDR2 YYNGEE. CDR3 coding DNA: TGTGCCAGCAGCGCCACAGGGTACCAGAACACTGAAGCTTTCTTT. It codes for CASSATGYQNTEAFF.

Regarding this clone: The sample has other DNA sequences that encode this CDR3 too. The CDR3 DNA reads TGTGCCAGTAGTATAAATCGCGCTGGAAACACCATATATTTT. Translated, it gives CASSINRAGNTIYF. The chain carries TRBV19 and TRBJ1-3; D not resolved. The V gene lost 2 bases and the J gene lost 2 bases, with 7 bases spanning the gap. The CDR3 totals 14 residues. Germline V gives CDR1 LNHDA, CDR2 SQIVND (reference sequence).

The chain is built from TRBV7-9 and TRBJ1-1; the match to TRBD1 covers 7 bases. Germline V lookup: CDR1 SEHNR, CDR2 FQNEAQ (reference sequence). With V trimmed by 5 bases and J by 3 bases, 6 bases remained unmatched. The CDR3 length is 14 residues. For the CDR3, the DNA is TGTGCCAGCAGCGTTCAGGGGGAGCACACTGAAGCTTTCTTT. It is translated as CASSVQGEHTEAFF.

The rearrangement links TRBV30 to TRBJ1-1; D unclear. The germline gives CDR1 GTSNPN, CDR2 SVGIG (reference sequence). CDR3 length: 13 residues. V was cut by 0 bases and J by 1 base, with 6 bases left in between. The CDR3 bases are TGTGCCTGGAGTGTAAGACAGAACACTGAAGCTTTCTTT. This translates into CAWSVRQNTEAFF. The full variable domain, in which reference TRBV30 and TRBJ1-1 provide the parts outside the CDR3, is SQTIHQWPATLVQPVGSPLSLECTVEGTSNPNLYWYRQAAGRGLQLLFYSVGIGQISSEVPQNLSASRPQDRQFILSSKKLLLSDSGFYLCAWSVRQNTEAFFGQGTRLTVV.

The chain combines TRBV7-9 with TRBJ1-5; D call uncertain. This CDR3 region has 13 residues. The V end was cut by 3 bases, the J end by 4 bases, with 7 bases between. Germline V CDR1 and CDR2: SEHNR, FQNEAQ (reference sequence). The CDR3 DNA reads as TGTGCCAGCAGCTTCCAGGAGAATCAGCCCCAGCATTTT. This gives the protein CASSFQENQPQHF.

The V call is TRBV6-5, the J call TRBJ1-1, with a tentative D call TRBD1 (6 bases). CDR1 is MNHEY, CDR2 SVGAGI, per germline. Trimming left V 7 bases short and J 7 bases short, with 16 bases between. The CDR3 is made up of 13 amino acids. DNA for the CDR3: TGTGCCAGCATTCAACAGGGTACCGGTGAAGCTTTCTTT. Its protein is CASIQQGTGEAFF.

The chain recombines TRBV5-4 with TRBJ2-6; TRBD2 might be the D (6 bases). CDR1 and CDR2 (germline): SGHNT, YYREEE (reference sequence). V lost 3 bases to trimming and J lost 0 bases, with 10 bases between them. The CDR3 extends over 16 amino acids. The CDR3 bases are TGTGCCAGCAGCTACGGAGGGCGCTCTGGGGCCAACGTCCTGACTTTC. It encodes CASSYGGRSGANVLTF.

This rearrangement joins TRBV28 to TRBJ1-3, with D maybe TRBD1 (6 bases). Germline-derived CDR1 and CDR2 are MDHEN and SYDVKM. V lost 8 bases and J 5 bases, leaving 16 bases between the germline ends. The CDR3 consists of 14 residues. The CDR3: CASASWGPRNTIYF. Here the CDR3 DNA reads TGTGCCAGCGCGTCCTGGGGGCCGAGAAACACCATATATTTT. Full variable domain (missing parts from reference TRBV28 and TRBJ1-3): DVKVTQSSRYLVKRTGEKVFLECVQDMDHENMFWYRQDPGLGLRLIYFSYDVKMKEKGDIPEGYSVSREKKERFSLILESASTNQTSMYLCASASWGPRNTIYFGEGSWLTVV.

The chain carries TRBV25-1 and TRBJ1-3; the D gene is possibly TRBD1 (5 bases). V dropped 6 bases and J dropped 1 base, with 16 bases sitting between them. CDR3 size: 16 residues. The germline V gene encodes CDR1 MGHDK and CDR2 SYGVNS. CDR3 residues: CASSTTGHLSGNTIYF. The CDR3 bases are TGTGCCAGCAGCACCACCGGACACCTATCTGGAAACACCATATATTTT.

The CDR3 DNA follows: TGCGCCAGCAGCTTACCGCTAGGGACAGCCCAAGAGACCCAGTACTTC. This sequence encodes CASSLPLGTAQETQYF. The V and J genes are TRBV5-1 and TRBJ2-5, with 7 positions matching TRBD1. Per germline, CDR1 SGHRS and CDR2 YFSETQ. After removal of 2 bases from V and 1 base from J, the junction contained 8 bases not matched to a gene. This CDR3 comprises 16 residues. Complete variable domain (other parts from reference TRBV5-1 and TRBJ2-5): KAGVTQTPRYLIKTRGQQVTLSCSPISGHRSVSWYQQTPGQGLQFLFEYFSETQRNKGNFPGRFSGRQFSNSRSEMNVSTLELGDSALYLCASSLPLGTAQETQYFGPGTRLLVL.

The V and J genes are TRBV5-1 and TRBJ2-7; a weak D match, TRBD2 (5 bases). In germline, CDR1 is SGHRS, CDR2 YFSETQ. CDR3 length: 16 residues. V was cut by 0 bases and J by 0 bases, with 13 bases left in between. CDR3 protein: CASSLEGGFSSYEQYF. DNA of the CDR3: TGCGCCAGCAGCTTGGAAGGCGGGTTTAGCTCCTACGAGCAGTACTTC.

CDR3 protein: CASSQGQGIYEKLFF. The CDR3 nucleotides read TGTGCCAGCAGCCAGGGACAGGGGATATATGAAAAACTGTTTTTT. This chain connects TRBV3-1 (or the pseudogene TRBV3-2) to TRBJ1-4; TRBD1 matches at 10 bases. The CDR3 covers 15 residues. V lost 3 bases and J lost 6; bases outside the gene matches: 4. Germline V gene data show CDR1 as LGHDT and CDR2 as YNNKEL (reference sequence).

CDR3 in DNA: TGTGCCAGCAGCCAAGAGGGGTTCCGGGGGGCGAAGGTCTATGGCTACACCTTC. Residues: CASSQEGFRGAKVYGYTF. V gene TRBV3-1 (or the pseudogene TRBV3-2) combines with J gene TRBJ1-2, with a weak D call TRBD1 (6 bases). This CDR3 is built from 18 residues. V shed 0 bases and J shed 4 bases, with 21 bases lying between them. Germline CDR1 and CDR2: LGHDT and YNNKEL (reference sequence).

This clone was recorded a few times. CDR3 DNA sequence: TGCGCCAGCAGCTTGCCTAGGACAGGGGGAAACTCACCCCTCCACTTT. The encoded protein is CASSLPRTGGNSPLHF. The V call is TRBV5-1, the J call TRBJ1-6; TRBD1 agrees at 10 bases. Unmatched junction bases numbered 8, after V lost 1 base and J lost 10 bases. Germline CDR1 and CDR2: SGHRS and YFSETQ. The CDR3 sequence is 16 residues long.